These 17 T cell receptor beta chains were all obtained from the same sample, sequenced in a study of identical twins (dated by TCRdb to 2016 to 2017). The library came from 5' RACE. This sample was sequenced with an Illumina HiSeq 2000. TCRdb itself trimmed the public reads at Q25 with fastp, ran MiXCR and retained productive beta chains. Identical CDR3 proteins give one entry, which carries the most common genes and DNA. The sample records roughly 1,500,000 distinct CDR3 sequences, around 33% of which are singletons. The biggest ten clones account for about 0.27% of the sample. The sequencing input was cord blood. The origin of the receptors is a newborn girl in good health.

This clonotype was counted between two and nine times. The chain has TRBV20-1 and TRBJ1-1, with a tentative D call TRBD1 (6 bases). Trimming removed 0 bases at V and 6 bases at J, with 14 bases between. The CDR3 totals 14 residues. Germline loops: CDR1 DFQATT, CDR2 SNEGSKA (reference sequence). DNA for the CDR3: TGCAGTGCTAGAGACCCCGGGGACACTTCTGAAGCTTTCTTT. Its protein product is CSARDPGDTSEAFF.

This clonotype was seen only a few times. The J gene is TRBJ1-4, the V gene TRBV24-1; the D is unclear. The germline V gene has CDR1 KGHDR and CDR2 SFDVKD. This CDR3 contains 15 residues. V lost 2 bases and J 6 bases, leaving 12 bases between the germline ends. CDR3 nucleotide sequence: TGTGCCACCAGTGATTCGGGAGGAGCATATGAAAAACTGTTTTTT. This encodes CATSDSGGAYEKLFF.

There are a few counts of this clonotype. This sequence joins TRBV6-6 and TRBJ2-7; D gene ambiguous. The CDR3 is 12 amino acids. The germline V and J ends were trimmed by 5 bases and 2 bases, with 7 bases remaining between them. Germline V gene sequence: CDR1 MNHNY, CDR2 SVGAGI (reference sequence). The CDR3 bases are TGTGCCAGCAGTCGTTCGGCCTACGAGCAGTACTTC. Encoded protein: CASSRSAYEQYF.

The V gene is TRBV5-1, the J gene TRBJ1-2, with a possible D match to TRBD1 (5 bases). Germline CDR1 SGHRS, CDR2 YFSETQ. The germline V and J ends were trimmed by 6 bases and 0 bases, with 27 bases remaining between them. The CDR3 sequence is 19 residues long. CDR3 loop: CASTMGVYRGALTNYGYTF. Written as DNA, the CDR3 is TGCGCCAGCACCATGGGGGTTTACAGAGGGGCTCTTACTAACTATGGCTACACCTTC.

The chain recombines TRBV7-8 with TRBJ2-1; TRBD2 might be the D (6 bases). Deletions cut 5 bases from V and 0 bases from J, with 14 bases between. The CDR3 has 16 residues. The germline CDR1 and CDR2 sequences are SGHVS and FQNEAQ. In nucleotides, the CDR3 is TGTGCCAGCAGCCCCTCTAGCGCCTACTCCTACAATGAGCAGTTCTTC. Translation gives CASSPSSAYSYNEQFF. Full variable domain (missing parts from reference TRBV7-8 and TRBJ2-1): GAGVSQSPRYKVAKRGQDVALRCDPISGHVSLFWYQQALGQGPEFLTYFQNEAQLDKSGLPSDRFFAERPEGSVSTLKIQRTQQEDSAVYLCASSPSSAYSYNEQFFGPGTRLTVL.

This clonotype has a single count. This rearrangement joins TRBV5-1 to TRBJ2-4; D may be TRBD1 (6 bases). The tail of the sequence fits TRBJ2-7 better, so the J call may be wrong. There are 14 residues in the CDR3. The germline CDR1 and CDR2 sequences are SGHRS and YFSETQ. CDR3 residues: CASSPDSQTYEQYF. DNA for the CDR3: TGCGCCAGCAGCCCGGACAGCCAGACCTACGAGCAGTACTTC.

This clonotype showed up just a few times. V usage is TRBV14 and J usage is TRBJ1-2; no definite D call. The CDR3 runs to 14 residues. Germline assignment: CDR1 SGHDN and CDR2 FVKESK. Trimming took off 1 base at V and 10 bases at J, with 16 bases between the two ends. CDR3 region: CASSQGSRLLLYTF. CDR3 DNA sequence: TGTGCCAGCAGCCAAGGAAGTCGTCTCCTTCTCTACACCTTC.

This clonotype has a handful of counts. This chain links TRBV7-2 with TRBJ2-7; 12 bases agree with TRBD2. Germline CDR1 SGHTA, CDR2 FQGNSA. The trim removed 4 bases at V and 2 bases at J, leaving 12 bases unmatched. The CDR3 runs to 18 residues. CDR3 nucleotides: TGTGCCAGCAGCTCTTCTAGCGGGAGGGCCCCTGTTCCCTACGAGCAGTACTTC. Its protein product is CASSSSSGRAPVPYEQYF.

The rearrangement joins TRBV6-6 to TRBJ2-1; no firm D call. The DNA end is more similar to TRBJ2-7, so the J call may be wrong. The V gene's germline CDR1 is MNHNY and CDR2 SVGAGI (reference sequence). The CDR3 has 16 residues. The CDR3 nucleotides are TGTGCCAGCAGTTACGGGGATCCCAACTCCTACAATGAGCAGTACTTC. It translates to CASSYGDPNSYNEQYF.

In DNA form, the CDR3 reads TGTGCCAGCAGGCTAACAGGGATGGTGACCGGGGAGCTGTTTTTT. This sequence encodes CASRLTGMVTGELFF. The V gene is TRBV28, the J gene TRBJ2-2; a possible D gene is TRBD1 (6 bases). The CDR3 has 15 amino acids. Trimming took off 6 bases at V and 5 bases at J, with 16 bases between the two ends. CDR1 is MDHEN, CDR2 SYDVKM, per germline.

CDR3 loop: CASSLIREQDEQFF. CDR3 coding DNA: TGTGCCAGCAGCTTAATTAGGGAACAGGATGAGCAGTTCTTC. V gene TRBV7-8 combines with J gene TRBJ2-1; TRBD1 is a possible D gene (5 bases). Per the germline V gene, CDR1 is SGHVS and CDR2 is FQNEAQ. This CDR3 region has 14 residues. V shed 2 bases and J shed 8 bases, with 13 bases lying between them.

The chain recombines TRBV20-1 with TRBJ1-5; D not certain. V was clipped by 3 bases and J by 6 bases, with 9 bases between them. CDR1 and CDR2 (germline): DFQATT, SNEGSKA (reference sequence). CDR3 size: 12 residues. The CDR3 DNA follows: TGCAGTGCTAGGGGGTTTCGTCAGCCCCAGCATTTT. Amino acids: CSARGFRQPQHF.

The chain combines TRBV10-3 with TRBJ2-5, with D maybe TRBD1 (6 bases). The J call may be faulty, since TRBJ2-7 better matches the DNA end. The length of the CDR3 is 14 residues. Per germline, CDR1 ENHRY and CDR2 SYGVKD. The chain's CDR3 is CAISEPEQGYEQYF. As DNA, the CDR3 is TGTGCCATCAGCGAACCAGAACAGGGATACGAGCAGTACTTC.

This clonotype turned up a few times. The J gene is TRBJ2-3, the V gene TRBV12-3 or TRBV12-4; 14 bases agree with TRBD2. Trimming took 3 bases from V and 0 from J; bases not matched to a gene: 11. CDR3 length: 20 amino acids. CDR3 region: CASSFGIGTSGRGSTDTQYF. The CDR3 bases are TGTGCCAGCAGTTTTGGGATCGGGACTAGCGGGAGAGGTAGCACAGATACGCAGTATTTT.

A few counts support this clonotype. The chain is built from TRBV10-3 and TRBJ2-1, with 12 nucleotides matching TRBD1. The germline V gene has CDR1 ENHRY and CDR2 SYGVKD. This CDR3 comprises 20 residues. Trimming at V came to 5 bases and at J to 2 bases, leaving 16 bases not matched to a gene. The DNA of the CDR3 is TGTGCCATCAGTTTAGGGACAGGGGGCAATAGAGGCCAAACCTACAATGAGCAGTTCTTC. Translated, it gives CAISLGTGGNRGQTYNEQFF.

The J gene is TRBJ1-1, the V gene TRBV20-1; no clear D gene. Germline V gene data show CDR1 as DFQATT and CDR2 as SNEGSKA (reference sequence). CDR3 length: 11 amino acids. The V end lost 7 bases, the J end lost 1 base, and 7 bases lay between the germline ends. The CDR3 nucleotides are TGCAGTGAACGATCGAACACTGAAGCTTTCTTT. Amino acid sequence: CSERSNTEAFF.

Notes on this clonotype: A read error may account for a junction end that differs from germline. This chain joins TRBV28 and TRBJ2-1; no clear D gene. Per germline, CDR1 MDHEN and CDR2 SYDVKM. The CDR3 is made up of 14 amino acids. CDR3: CASSLLTDYNEQSF. The CDR3, as DNA: TGTGCCAGCAGTTTACTGACCGATTACAATGAGCAGTCCTTC.